The rows below give T cell receptor beta chains drawn from one sample of a study of control samples from healthy donors and cancer patients. Only in-frame clones appear in the TCRdb table, and some are missing; sequencing was by immunoSEQ multiplex PCR. Among some 130,000 clones listed, 92% were seen once. Material: blood. These receptors all come from a woman aged 50 to 60 in good health. Both conserved end residues are part of each CDR3. A D gene is named only where the DNA matches it firmly. Not every row has a clone size; where given, it reads once, few, many or a size class.

v_gene,j_gene,abundance,d_gene,CDR3aa,CDR3nt
TRBV20-1,TRBJ1-2,.,.,CSPLKLSLYTF,TGCAGCCCCCTAAAACTATCGCTGTACACCTTC
TRBV5-5,TRBJ1-4,few,.,CASSPDLGGTFATNEKLFF,TGTGCCAGCAGCCCTGACTTAGGGGGAACCTTTGCAACTAATGAAAAACTGTTTTTT
TRBV5-1,TRBJ1-1,.,TRBD1,CASSLVDRGTNTEAFF,TGCGCCAGCAGCCTAGTAGACAGGGGAACGAACACTGAAGCTTTCTTT
TRBV12-3/TRBV12-4,TRBJ1-1,.,.,CASSWRGNTEAFF,TGTGCCAGCAGTTGGAGGGGGAACACTGAAGCTTTCTTT
TRBV5-1,TRBJ2-1,.,.,CASSFDNEQFF,TGCGCCAGCAGCTTCGACAATGAGCAGTTCTTC
TRBV11-2,TRBJ2-1,.,.,CASSLDRAYNEQFF,TGTGCCAGCAGCTTAGATAGGGCCTACAATGAGCAGTTCTTC
TRBV6-6,TRBJ2-1,.,.,CASSSASLEQFF,TGTGCCAGCAGTTCGGCCAGCTTAGAGCAGTTCTTC
TRBV15,TRBJ2-1,.,TRBD2,CATSRGGEWGNEQFF,TGTGCCACCAGCAGGGGGGGGGAGTGGGGCAATGAGCAGTTCTTC
TRBV19,TRBJ1-2,.,.,CASSFQKTGIGHGNTF,TGTGCCAGTAGTTTCCAAAAAACAGGGATTGGGCATGGCAACACCTTC
TRBV5-1,TRBJ1-1,.,.,CASSLRQNTEAFF,TGCGCCAGCAGCTTGCGACAGAACACTGAAGCTTTCTTT
TRBV4-2,TRBJ1-1,.,TRBD1,CASSQEMNRGGAFF,TGTGCCAGCAGCCAAGAGATGAACAGGGGGGGCGCTTTCTTT
TRBV28,TRBJ1-2,.,TRBD1,CASSPRGPEGGYTF,TGTGCCAGCAGTCCCAGGGGGCCCGAAGGAGGCTACACCTTC
TRBV19,TRBJ2-6,.,.,CASSIPQGYGANVLTF,TGTGCCAGTAGTATACCGCAGGGGTATGGGGCCAACGTCCTGACTTTC
TRBV5-1,TRBJ2-1,once,.,CASSLAVGGGNEQFF,TGCGCCAGCAGCTTGGCCGTCGGGGGTGGAAATGAGCAGTTCTTC
TRBV7-9,TRBJ1-2,.,TRBD1,CASSGGTGAHYGYTF,TGTGCCAGCAGCGGGGGGACAGGAGCACACTATGGCTACACCTTC
TRBV24-1,TRBJ2-3,.,.,CATSDSGQPSTDTQYF,TGTGCCACCAGTGATTCTGGACAGCCAAGCACAGATACGCAGTATTTT
TRBV6-5,TRBJ2-7,.,.,CASSYSATVAYEQYF,TGTGCCAGCAGTTACTCGGCAACCGTTGCCTACGAGCAGTACTTC
TRBV3-1/TRBV3-2,TRBJ2-7,.,TRBD1,CASSRGQGAWYF,TGTGCCAGCAGCCGTGGACAGGGCGCTTGGTACTTC
TRBV5-8,TRBJ1-1,.,TRBD1,CASSRPGQASSEAFF,TGTGCCAGCAGCAGACCGGGACAGGCTAGCTCTGAAGCTTTCTTT
TRBV7-9,TRBJ2-3,.,.,CASSLEGVGYTQYF,TGTGCCAGCAGCTTAGAAGGGGTGGGTTATACGCAGTATTTT
TRBV28,TRBJ1-5,.,.,CASRPPGGRYQPQHF,TGTGCCAGCAGGCCTCCGGGGGGGCGCTATCAGCCCCAGCATTTT
TRBV7-7,TRBJ2-1,.,.,CASSLGGSGTYNEQFF,TGTGCTAGCAGCCTAGGAGGGAGCGGGACATACAATGAGCAGTTCTTC
TRBV28,TRBJ1-2,.,.,CASSSYRDTNYGYTF,TGTGCCAGCAGTTCCTACAGGGATACTAACTATGGCTACACCTTC
TRBV6-5,TRBJ2-1,.,.,CASSYGAGVNEQFF,TGTGCCAGCAGTTATGGGGCAGGGGTGAATGAGCAGTTCTTC
TRBV20-1,TRBJ1-1,.,.,CSAMRLAEAFF,TGCAGTGCTATGCGCCTGGCGGAAGCTTTCTTT
TRBV7-2,TRBJ1-2,.,.,CASSPDSSYGYTF,TGTGCCAGCAGCCCGGACAGCTCTTATGGCTACACCTTC
TRBV10-3,TRBJ1-5,.,TRBD1,CATQGARGNQPQHF,TGTGCCACTCAGGGGGCTAGAGGCAATCAGCCCCAGCATTTT
TRBV19,TRBJ1-5,.,.,CASSMAGTSNQPQHF,TGTGCCAGTAGTATGGCGGGGACTAGCAATCAGCCCCAGCATTTT
TRBV4-1,TRBJ2-1,.,TRBD2,CASSHEYPGLAGDEQFF,TGCGCCAGCAGCCATGAATACCCGGGACTAGCGGGGGATGAGCAGTTCTTC
TRBV18,TRBJ1-1,.,.,CASSISEQMGRNTEAFF,TGTGCCAGCTCAATTAGCGAGCAAATGGGGAGGAACACTGAAGCTTTCTTT
TRBV9,TRBJ2-2,few,TRBD2,CASSESGGAPGELFF,TGTGCCAGCAGCGAGAGCGGGGGGGCCCCCGGGGAGCTGTTTTTT
TRBV7-7,TRBJ2-2,.,.,CASRLGRTGELFF,TGTGCTAGCAGGCTAGGGCGAACCGGGGAGCTGTTTTTT
TRBV30,TRBJ1-6,.,.,CAWGSLRGFYNSPLHF,TGTGCCTGGGGTTCCCTCAGGGGATTCTATAATTCACCCCTCCACTTT
TRBV27,TRBJ2-2,.,.,CASSQDSNTGELFF,TGTGCCAGCAGTCAGGACAGTAACACCGGGGAGCTGTTTTTT
TRBV3-1/TRBV3-2,TRBJ1-1,once,TRBD1,CASSPGTGGMNTEAFF,TGTGCCAGCAGCCCCGGGACAGGGGGCATGAACACTGAAGCTTTCTTT
TRBV3-1/TRBV3-2,TRBJ1-1,.,.,CASSQGQGPNTEAFF,TGTGCCAGCAGCCAAGGGCAGGGGCCGAACACTGAAGCTTTCTTT
TRBV6-5,TRBJ1-2,.,.,CASGSYRSSNYGYTF,TGTGCCAGCGGTTCTTACAGGAGTTCTAACTATGGCTACACCTTC